Below, one T cell receptor beta chain is given with its context. This CDR3 has 13 amino acids. Trimming took 5 bases from V and 6 from J, leaving 13 bases between them. Germline CDR1 and CDR2: LNHDA and SQIVND (reference sequence). The sample belongs to a study of blood T cell repertoires in COVID-19. Cohorts were determined from participant-reported clinical history. Under the authors' procedure: Amplification with reference gene primers provided the estimates of nucleated cell counts. Repertoires were generated with immunoSEQ multiplex PCR, while TCRdb's copy carries only in-frame clones and drops some. That table is the source of V, J and clone size, and D and trimming were worked out from the DNA. There are about 410,000 clones in the sample; around 92% occur only once, and 1.5% to 2% lies in the top ten.

Sequencing was carried out using PBMCs or T cells enriched from blood (not recorded which). The sequence derives from a woman in her twenties or thirties who had recovered from COVID-19. The rearrangement joins TRBV19 to TRBJ1-1; the D gene is possibly TRBD1 (6 bases). The CDR3 is CASSEQGYAEAFF. Here the CDR3 DNA reads TGTGCCAGTAGTGAACAGGGATACGCTGAAGCTTTCTTT. The variable domain in full, completed from reference TRBV19 and TRBJ1-1, reads DGGITQSPKYLFRKEGQNVTLSCEQNLNHDAMYWYRQDPGQGLRLIYYSQIVNDFQKGDIAEGYSVSREKKESFPLTVTSAQKNPTAFYLCASSEQGYAEAFFGQGTRLTVV.